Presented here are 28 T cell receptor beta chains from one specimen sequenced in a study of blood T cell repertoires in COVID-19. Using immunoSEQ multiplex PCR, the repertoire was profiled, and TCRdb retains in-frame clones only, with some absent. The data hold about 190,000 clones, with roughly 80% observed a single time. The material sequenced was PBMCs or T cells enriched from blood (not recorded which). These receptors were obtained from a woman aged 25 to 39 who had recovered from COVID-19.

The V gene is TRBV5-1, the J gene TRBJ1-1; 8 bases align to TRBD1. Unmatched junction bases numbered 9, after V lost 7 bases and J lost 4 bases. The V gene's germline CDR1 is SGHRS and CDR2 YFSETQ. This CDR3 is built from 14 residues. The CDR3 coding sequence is TGCGCCAGCGGAAGGACAGGGATGGGCACTGAAGCTTTCTTT. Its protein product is CASGRTGMGTEAFF. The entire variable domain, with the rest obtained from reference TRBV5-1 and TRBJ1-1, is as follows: KAGVTQTPRYLIKTRGQQVTLSCSPISGHRSVSWYQQTPGQGLQFLFEYFSETQRNKGNFPGRFSGRQFSNSRSEMNVSTLELGDSALYLCASGRTGMGTEAFFGQGTRLTVV.

CDR3 nucleotides: TGCAGCGTTTCTACCCGCGGGTCCAAAGGGCGCCTTGGCTACACCTTC. Translated, it gives CSVSTRGSKGRLGYTF. The chain uses TRBV29-1 and TRBJ1-2, with D hard to call. There are 16 residues in the CDR3. The germline V and J ends were trimmed by 5 bases and 7 bases, with 26 bases remaining between them. Per germline, CDR1 SQVTM and CDR2 ANQGSEA.

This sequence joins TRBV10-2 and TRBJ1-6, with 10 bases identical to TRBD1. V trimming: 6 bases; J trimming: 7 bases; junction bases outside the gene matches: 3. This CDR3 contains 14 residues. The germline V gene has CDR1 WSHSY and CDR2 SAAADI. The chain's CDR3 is CASRPTGGNSPLHF. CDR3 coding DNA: TGCGCCAGCAGGCCGACAGGGGGCAATTCACCCCTCCACTTT.

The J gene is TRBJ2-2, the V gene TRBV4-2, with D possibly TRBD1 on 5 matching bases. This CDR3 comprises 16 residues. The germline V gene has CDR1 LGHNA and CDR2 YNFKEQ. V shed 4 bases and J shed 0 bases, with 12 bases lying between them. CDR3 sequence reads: CASSLALGANTGELFF. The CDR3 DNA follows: TGTGCCAGCAGCCTCGCCTTAGGGGCGAACACCGGGGAGCTGTTTTTT.

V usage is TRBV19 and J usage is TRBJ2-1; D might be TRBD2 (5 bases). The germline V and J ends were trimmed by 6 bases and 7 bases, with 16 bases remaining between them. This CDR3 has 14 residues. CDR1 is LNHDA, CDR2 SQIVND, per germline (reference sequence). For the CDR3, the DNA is TGTGCCAGTAGGAGAAGTCCACCGGGGAATGAGCAGTTCTTC. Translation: CASRRSPPGNEQFF.

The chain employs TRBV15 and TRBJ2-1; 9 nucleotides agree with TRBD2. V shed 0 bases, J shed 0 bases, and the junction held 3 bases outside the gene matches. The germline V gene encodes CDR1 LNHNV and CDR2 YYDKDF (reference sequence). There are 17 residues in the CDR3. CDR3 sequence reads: CATSRDRREGSYNEQFF. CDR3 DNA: TGTGCCACCAGCAGAGATAGGCGGGAGGGCTCCTACAATGAGCAGTTCTTC. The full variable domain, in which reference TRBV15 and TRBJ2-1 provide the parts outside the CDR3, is DAMVIQNPRYQVTQFGKPVTLSCSQTLNHNVMYWYQQKSSQAPKLLFHYYDKDFNNEADTPDNFQSRRPNTSFCFLDIRSPGLGDTAMYLCATSRDRREGSYNEQFFGPGTRLTVL.

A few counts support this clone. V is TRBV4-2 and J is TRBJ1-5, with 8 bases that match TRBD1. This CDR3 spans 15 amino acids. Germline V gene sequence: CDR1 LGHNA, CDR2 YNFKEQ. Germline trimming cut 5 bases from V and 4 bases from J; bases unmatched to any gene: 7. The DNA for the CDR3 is TGTGCCAGCAGCGAATCGGACAGGGAGAATCAGCCCCAGCATTTT. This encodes CASSESDRENQPQHF.

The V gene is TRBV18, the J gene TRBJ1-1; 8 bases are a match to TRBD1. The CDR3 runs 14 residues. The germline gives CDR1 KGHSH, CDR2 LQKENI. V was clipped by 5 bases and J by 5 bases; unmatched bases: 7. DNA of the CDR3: TGTGCCAGCTCAAAAGACAGGGGTTTGACTGAAGCTTTCTTT. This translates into CASSKDRGLTEAFF.

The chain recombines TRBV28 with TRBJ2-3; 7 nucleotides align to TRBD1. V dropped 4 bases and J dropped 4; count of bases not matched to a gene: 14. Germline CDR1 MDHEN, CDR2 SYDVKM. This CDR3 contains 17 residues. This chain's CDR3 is CASSWGRLKDRSDTQYF. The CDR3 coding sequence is TGTGCCAGCAGTTGGGGGCGCCTAAAGGACAGGTCAGATACGCAGTATTTT.

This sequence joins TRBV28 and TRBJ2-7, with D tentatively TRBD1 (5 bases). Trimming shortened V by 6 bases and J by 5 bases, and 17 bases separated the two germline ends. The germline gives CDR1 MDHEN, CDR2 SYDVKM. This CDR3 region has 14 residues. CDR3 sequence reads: CASSQRQFRDEQYF. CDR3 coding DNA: TGTGCCAGCAGCCAAAGACAGTTCCGGGACGAGCAGTACTTC.

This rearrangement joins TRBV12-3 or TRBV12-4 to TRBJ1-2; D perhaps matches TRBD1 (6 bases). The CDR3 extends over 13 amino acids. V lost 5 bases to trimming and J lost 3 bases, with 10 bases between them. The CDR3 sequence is CASSTNRDYGYTF. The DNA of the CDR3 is TGTGCCAGCAGTACAAACAGGGACTATGGCTACACCTTC.

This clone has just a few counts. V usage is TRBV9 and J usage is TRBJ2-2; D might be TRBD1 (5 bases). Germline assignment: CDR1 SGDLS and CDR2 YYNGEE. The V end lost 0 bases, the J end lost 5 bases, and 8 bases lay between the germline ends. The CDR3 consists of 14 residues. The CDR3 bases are TGTGCCAGCAGCGTAGTTCAGGGAACCGGGGAGCTGTTTTTT. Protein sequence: CASSVVQGTGELFF.

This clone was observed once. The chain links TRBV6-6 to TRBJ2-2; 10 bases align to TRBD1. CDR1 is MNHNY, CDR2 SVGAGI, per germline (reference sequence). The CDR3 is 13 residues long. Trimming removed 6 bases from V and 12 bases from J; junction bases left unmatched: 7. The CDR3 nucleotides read TGTGCCAGCAGGCCGGGACAGGGGTTCAAGCTGTTTTTT. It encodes CASRPGQGFKLFF.

DNA for the CDR3: TGTGCCAGCAGTTTACCAACCGCAGGGCAGTATTTT. Translation: CASSLPTAGQYF. The rearrangement uses TRBV28 and TRBJ2-3; D uncertain. The V end lost 2 bases, the J end lost 11 bases, and 11 bases lay between the germline ends. Germline assignment: CDR1 MDHEN and CDR2 SYDVKM. The CDR3 contains 12 residues.

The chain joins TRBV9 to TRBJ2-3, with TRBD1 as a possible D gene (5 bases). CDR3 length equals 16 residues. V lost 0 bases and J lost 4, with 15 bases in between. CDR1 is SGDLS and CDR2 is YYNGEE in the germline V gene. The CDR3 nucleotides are TGTGCCAGCAGCGTAGAGCAGGGTTGGGGCCCAGATACGCAGTATTTT. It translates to CASSVEQGWGPDTQYF.

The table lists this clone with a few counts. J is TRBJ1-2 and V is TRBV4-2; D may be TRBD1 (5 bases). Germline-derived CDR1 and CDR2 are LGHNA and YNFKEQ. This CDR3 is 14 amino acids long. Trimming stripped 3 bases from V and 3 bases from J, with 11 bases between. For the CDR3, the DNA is TGTGCCAGCAGCCAGGGACTTAAGGACTATGGCTACACCTTC. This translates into CASSQGLKDYGYTF.

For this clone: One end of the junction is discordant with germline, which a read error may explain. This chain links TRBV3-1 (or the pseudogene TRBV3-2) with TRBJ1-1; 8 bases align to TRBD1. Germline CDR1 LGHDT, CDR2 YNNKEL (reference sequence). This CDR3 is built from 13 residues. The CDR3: CASSLTGGADAFF. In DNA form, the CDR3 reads TGTGCCAGCAGCCTTACAGGGGGGGCTGATGCTTTCTTT.

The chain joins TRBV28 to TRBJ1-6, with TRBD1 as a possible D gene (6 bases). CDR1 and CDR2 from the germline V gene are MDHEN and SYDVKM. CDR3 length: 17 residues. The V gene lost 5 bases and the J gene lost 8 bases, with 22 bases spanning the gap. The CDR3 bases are TGTGCCAGCAGTGCCGATTACAGGGTGTTCGTGGATTCACCCCTCCACTTT. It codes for CASSADYRVFVDSPLHF.

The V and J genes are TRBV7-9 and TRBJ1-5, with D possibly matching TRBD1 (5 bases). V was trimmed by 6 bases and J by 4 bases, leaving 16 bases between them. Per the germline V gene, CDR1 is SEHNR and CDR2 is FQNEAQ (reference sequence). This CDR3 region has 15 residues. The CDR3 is CASSLGAGLNQPQHF. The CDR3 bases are TGTGCCAGCAGTCTTGGGGCAGGGCTGAATCAGCCCCAGCATTTT.

The CDR3 loop is CASSLVGTSPSGYTF. DNA for the CDR3: TGCGCCAGCAGCTTGGTCGGCACTAGTCCCTCTGGCTACACCTTC. The chain employs TRBV5-1 and TRBJ1-2, with D uncertain. The CDR3 consists of 15 residues. Germline V lookup: CDR1 SGHRS, CDR2 YFSETQ. V was cut by 0 bases and J by 7 bases, with 16 bases left in between. Variable domain in full (rest from reference TRBV5-1 and TRBJ1-2): KAGVTQTPRYLIKTRGQQVTLSCSPISGHRSVSWYQQTPGQGLQFLFEYFSETQRNKGNFPGRFSGRQFSNSRSEMNVSTLELGDSALYLCASSLVGTSPSGYTFGSGTRLTVV.

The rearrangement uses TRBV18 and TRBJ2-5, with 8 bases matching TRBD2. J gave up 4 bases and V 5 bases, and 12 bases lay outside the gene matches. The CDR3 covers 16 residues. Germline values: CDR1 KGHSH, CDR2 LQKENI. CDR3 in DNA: TGTGCCAGCTCATCAGTCCGACGGGAGGGCGGAGAGACCCAGTACTTC. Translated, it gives CASSSVRREGGETQYF.

The CDR3 loop reads CASSGTGGATGNTIYF. CDR3 in DNA: TGTGCCAGCAGTGGGACAGGGGGCGCGACTGGAAACACCATATATTTT. This chain connects TRBV2 to TRBJ1-3; 11 bases agree with TRBD1. Germline V CDR1 and CDR2: SNHLY, FYNNEI. Losses at the gene ends were 4 bases for V and 2 bases for J; bases not matched to a gene: 4. The CDR3 sequence is 16 residues long.

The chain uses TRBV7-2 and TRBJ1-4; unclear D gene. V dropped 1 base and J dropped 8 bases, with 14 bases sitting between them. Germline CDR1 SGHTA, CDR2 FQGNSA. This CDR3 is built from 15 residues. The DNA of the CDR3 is TGTGCCAGCAGCTTAGATCGGGGATCAGGAGAAAAACTGTTTTTT. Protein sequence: CASSLDRGSGEKLFF. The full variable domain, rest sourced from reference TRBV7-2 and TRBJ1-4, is GAGVSQSPSNKVTEKGKDVELRCDPISGHTALYWYRQSLGQGLEFLIYFQGNSAPDKSGLPSDRFSAERTGGSVSTLTIQRTQQEDSAVYLCASSLDRGSGEKLFFGSGTQLSVL.

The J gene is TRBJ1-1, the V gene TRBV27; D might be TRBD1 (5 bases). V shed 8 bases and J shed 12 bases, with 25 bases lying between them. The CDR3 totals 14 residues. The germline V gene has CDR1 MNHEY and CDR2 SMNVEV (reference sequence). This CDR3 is CASSPQERVGGTFF. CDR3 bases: TGTGCCAGCTCCCCTCAGGAGCGAGTCGGGGGGACTTTCTTT.

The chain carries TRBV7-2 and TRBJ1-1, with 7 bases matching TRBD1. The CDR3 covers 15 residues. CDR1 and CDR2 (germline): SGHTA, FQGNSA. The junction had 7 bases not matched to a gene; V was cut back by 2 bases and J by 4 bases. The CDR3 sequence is CASSLFEGAGTEAFF. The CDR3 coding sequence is TGTGCCAGCAGCTTATTTGAGGGGGCTGGCACTGAAGCTTTCTTT.

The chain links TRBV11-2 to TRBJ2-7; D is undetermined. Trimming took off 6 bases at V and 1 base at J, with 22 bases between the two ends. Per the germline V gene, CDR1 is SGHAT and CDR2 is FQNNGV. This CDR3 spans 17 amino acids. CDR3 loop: CASSPQAPSKPSYEQYF. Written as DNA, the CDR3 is TGTGCCAGCAGTCCCCAGGCCCCCTCGAAGCCATCCTACGAGCAGTACTTC.

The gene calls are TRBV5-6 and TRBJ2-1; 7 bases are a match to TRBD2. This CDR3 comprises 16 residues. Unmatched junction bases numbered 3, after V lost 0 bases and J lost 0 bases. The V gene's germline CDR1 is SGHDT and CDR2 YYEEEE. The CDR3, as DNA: TGTGCCAGCAGCTTGGACGGGGGGTACTCCTACAATGAGCAGTTCTTC. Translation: CASSLDGGYSYNEQFF.

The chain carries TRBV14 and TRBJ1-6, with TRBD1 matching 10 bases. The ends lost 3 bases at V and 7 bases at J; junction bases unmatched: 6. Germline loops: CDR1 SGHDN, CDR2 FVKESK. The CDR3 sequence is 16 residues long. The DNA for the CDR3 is TGTGCCAGCAGCCAGCTGACAGGGGGCGCGAATTCACCCCTCCACTTT. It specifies CASSQLTGGANSPLHF.